The 11 T cell receptor beta chains presented below share a single source sample, sequenced in a study of tumor and adjacent non-tumor tissue in lung cancer. The library came from three nested PCR rounds adapted from ARM-PCR protocols. TCRdb called the multiplex PCR reads again in MiXCR, with one record for every CDR3 protein. Here the sample spans fewer than 90,000 distinct CDR3 sequences, around three quarters being singletons. RNA was extracted from bulk tissue without any cell sorting. More than 3 cm separated this lung sample from the edge of the tumor. Sequencing used distant non-tumor lung tissue. These receptors were obtained from a woman aged 45-65 years with non-small cell lung cancer.

The J gene is TRBJ1-5, the V gene TRBV10-1; D may be TRBD1 (5 bases). The germline CDR1 and CDR2 sequences are WNHNN and SYGVQD (reference sequence). The germline V and J ends were trimmed by 4 bases and 2 bases, with 9 bases remaining between them. The CDR3 runs 14 residues. CDR3 loop: CASSGDAGNQPQHF. CDR3 sequence (DNA): TGCGCCAGCAGTGGGGACGCTGGCAATCAGCCCCAGCATTTT.

Details on this clonotype: Since the CDR3 does not end with the conserved phenylalanine or tryptophan, this likely comes from a read error. This CDR3 reads CASSYTRAGSIRSTDTQYL. CDR3 DNA sequence: TGCGCCAGCAGTTACACGAGAGCGGGGTCTATTCGAAGCACAGATACGCAGTATTTA. This rearrangement joins TRBV6-2 or TRBV6-3 to TRBJ2-3; 7 positions match TRBD2. The CDR3 has 19 residues. In germline, CDR1 is MNHEY, CDR2 SVGEGT.

This clonotype appeared many times. The CDR3 spells CASSYGTAYEQYF. In nucleotides, the CDR3 is TGTGCCAGCAGCTACGGGACAGCCTACGAGCAGTACTTC. V gene TRBV5-4 combines with J gene TRBJ2-7; TRBD1 matches at 7 bases. CDR3 size: 13 residues. The V gene end was trimmed by 3 bases and the J gene end by 2 bases; junction bases not matched to a gene: 2. Germline V gene data show CDR1 as SGHNT and CDR2 as YYREEE (reference sequence).

In the case of this clonotype: Likely a read error: the CDR3 ends without its conserved phenylalanine or tryptophan. The chain carries TRBV29-1 and TRBJ1-2; unclear D gene. The CDR3 is 12 residues long. V shed 8 bases and J shed 8 bases, with 18 bases lying between them. Germline V CDR1 and CDR2: SQVTM, ANQGSEA. This CDR3 reads CSTPSGFTGYTS. CDR3 sequence (DNA): TGCAGCACCCCTTCCGGGTTTACGGGCTACACCTCC.

This clonotype was counted ten times or more. CDR3 nucleotide sequence: TGCAGCCCTAGTTTACAGGACACAGATACGCAGTATTTT. Translation gives CSPSLQDTDTQYF. The J gene is TRBJ2-3, the V gene TRBV29-1; the D gene is possibly TRBD1 (5 bases). V lost 8 bases and J lost 2, with 14 bases in between. The CDR3 covers 13 residues. CDR1 and CDR2 from the germline V gene are SQVTM and ANQGSEA.

On this clonotype: An end of the junction differs from the germline gene, which may be a read error. The chain has TRBV4-1 and TRBJ1-5; D is uncertain. The CDR3 runs 15 residues. The V gene's germline CDR1 is MGHRA and CDR2 YSYEKL. The CDR3 DNA reads TGCGTCAGCAGCCAAGTACCTGGTAGCAATCAGCTCCAGCATTTT. This gives the protein CVSSQVPGSNQLQHF.

With respect to this clonotype: This may be a read error, as it is one base from a much larger clone. The chain joins TRBV5-1 to TRBJ2-3; 8 positions agree with TRBD2. Per germline, CDR1 SGHRS and CDR2 YFSETQ. CDR3 length equals 17 residues. V was clipped by 4 bases and J by 2 bases; unmatched bases: 12. CDR3 DNA sequence: TGCGCCAGCAGCCCCGGGACTAGGGGGGATTTCACAGATACGCAGTATTTT. Residues: CASSPGTRGDFTDTQYF. The complete variable domain, with remaining parts taken from reference TRBV5-1 and TRBJ2-3, reads KAGVTQTPRYLIKTRGQQVTLSCSPISGHRSVSWYQQTPGQGLQFLFEYFSETQRNKGNFPGRFSGRQFSNSRSEMNVSTLELGDSALYLCASSPGTRGDFTDTQYFGPGTRLTVL.

This sequence joins TRBV4-1 and TRBJ2-3, with a weak D call TRBD2 (6 bases). The CDR3 loop spans 16 amino acids. Trimming shortened V by 0 bases and J by 7 bases, and 17 bases separated the two germline ends. From germline, CDR1 is MGHRA and CDR2 YSYEKL. The CDR3 loop is CASSQDDRLVAYTQYF. CDR3 DNA: TGCGCCAGCAGCCAAGACGACCGACTAGTGGCATATACGCAGTATTTT.

This clonotype was seen many times. The chain joins TRBV6-2 or TRBV6-3 to TRBJ1-2; unclear D gene. V was pared by 2 bases and J by 8 bases, with 18 bases between. From germline, CDR1 is MNHEY and CDR2 SVGEGT. CDR3 length equals 15 residues. The chain's CDR3 is CASSYKGKRDNGYTF. As DNA, the CDR3 is TGTGCCAGCAGTTACAAAGGGAAGCGTGATAACGGCTACACCTTC.

In this sample, this clonotype turned up many times. This sequence joins TRBV14 and TRBJ2-1; 7 nucleotides match TRBD2. The length of the CDR3 is 15 residues. CDR1 SGHDN and CDR2 FVKESK come from the germline V gene. V dropped 4 bases and J dropped 2; count of bases not matched to a gene: 5. This CDR3 reads CASSLSSGTYNEQFF. The DNA of the CDR3 is TGTGCCAGCAGCCTCTCTAGCGGTACCTACAATGAGCAGTTCTTC.

This clonotype has a single count. This CDR3 fails to terminate in the conserved phenylalanine or tryptophan, so it likely reflects a read error. The DNA is left out, because the CDR3 cannot be placed on it with certainty; the CDR3 is given as TCRdb lists it. The chain recombines TRBV29-1 with TRBJ2-1; TRBD1, as called in the table, went unchecked against the DNA. CDR1 is SQVTM, CDR2 ANQGSEA, per germline. The CDR3 has 14 residues if both end residues are counted. This chain's CDR3 is CSVGSGGQGNEPFL.